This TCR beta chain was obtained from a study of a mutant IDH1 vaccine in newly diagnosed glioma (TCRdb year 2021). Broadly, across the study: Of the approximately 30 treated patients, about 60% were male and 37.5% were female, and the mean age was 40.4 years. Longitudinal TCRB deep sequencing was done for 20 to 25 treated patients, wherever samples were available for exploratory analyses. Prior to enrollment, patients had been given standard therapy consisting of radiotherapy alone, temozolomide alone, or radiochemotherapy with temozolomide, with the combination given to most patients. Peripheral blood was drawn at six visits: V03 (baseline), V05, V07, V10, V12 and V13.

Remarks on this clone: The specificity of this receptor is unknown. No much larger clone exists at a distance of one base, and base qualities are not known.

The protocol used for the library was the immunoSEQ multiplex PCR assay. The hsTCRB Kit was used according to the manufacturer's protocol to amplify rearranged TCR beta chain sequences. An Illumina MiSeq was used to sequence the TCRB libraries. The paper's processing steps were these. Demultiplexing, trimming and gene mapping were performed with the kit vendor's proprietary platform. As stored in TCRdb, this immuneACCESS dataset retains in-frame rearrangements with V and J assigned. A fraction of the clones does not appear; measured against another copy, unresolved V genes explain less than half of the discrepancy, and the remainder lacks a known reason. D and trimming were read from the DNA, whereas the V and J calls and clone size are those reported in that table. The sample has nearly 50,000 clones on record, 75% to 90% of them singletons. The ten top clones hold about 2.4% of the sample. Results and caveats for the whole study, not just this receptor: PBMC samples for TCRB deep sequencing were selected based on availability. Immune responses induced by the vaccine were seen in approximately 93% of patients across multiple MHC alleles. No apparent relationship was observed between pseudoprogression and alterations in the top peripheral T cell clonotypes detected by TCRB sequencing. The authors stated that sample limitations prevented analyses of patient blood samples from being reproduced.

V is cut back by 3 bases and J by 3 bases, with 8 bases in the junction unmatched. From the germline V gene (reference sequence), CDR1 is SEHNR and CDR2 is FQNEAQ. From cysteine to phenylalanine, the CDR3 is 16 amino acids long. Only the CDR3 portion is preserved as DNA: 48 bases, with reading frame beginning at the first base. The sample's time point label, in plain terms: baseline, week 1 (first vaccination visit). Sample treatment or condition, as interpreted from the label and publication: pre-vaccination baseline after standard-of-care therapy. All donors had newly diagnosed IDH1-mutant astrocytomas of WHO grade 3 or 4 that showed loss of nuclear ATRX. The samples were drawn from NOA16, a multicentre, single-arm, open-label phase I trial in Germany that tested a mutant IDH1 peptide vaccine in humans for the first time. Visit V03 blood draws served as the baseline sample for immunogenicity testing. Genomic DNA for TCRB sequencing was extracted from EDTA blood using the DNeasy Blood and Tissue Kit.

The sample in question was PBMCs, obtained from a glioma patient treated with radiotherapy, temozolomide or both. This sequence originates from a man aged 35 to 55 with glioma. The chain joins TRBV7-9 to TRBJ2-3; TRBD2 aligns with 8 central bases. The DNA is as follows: TGTGCCAGCAGCTTTTGGTTGTCGGGAGGGACAGATACGCAGTATTTT. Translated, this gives CASSFWLSGGTDTQYF.